Detailed here is one T cell receptor (beta chain). The sample belongs to a study of blood T cell repertoires in COVID-19. Study information: Samples came from the United States, Italy and Spain, spanning acute and convalescent COVID-19.

Repertoires were generated with immunoSEQ multiplex PCR, while TCRdb's copy carries only in-frame clones and drops some. The profile shows under 250,000 clones, around 80% of them singletons. V was pared by 5 bases and J by 5 bases, with 27 bases of the junction left unmatched. Germline values: CDR1 MDHEN, CDR2 SYDVKM. The CDR3 contains 22 residues. The chain is built from TRBV28 and TRBJ2-5; 12 positions agree with TRBD2. The clonotype was recovered from a human donor in a cohort sampled during active COVID-19. What was sequenced was peripheral blood. This CDR3 is CASSANTGGLRLAGESSETQYF. The CDR3 nucleotides read TGTGCCAGCAGTGCAAACACAGGGGGCTTAAGACTAGCGGGAGAGTCGTCGGAGACCCAGTACTTC.